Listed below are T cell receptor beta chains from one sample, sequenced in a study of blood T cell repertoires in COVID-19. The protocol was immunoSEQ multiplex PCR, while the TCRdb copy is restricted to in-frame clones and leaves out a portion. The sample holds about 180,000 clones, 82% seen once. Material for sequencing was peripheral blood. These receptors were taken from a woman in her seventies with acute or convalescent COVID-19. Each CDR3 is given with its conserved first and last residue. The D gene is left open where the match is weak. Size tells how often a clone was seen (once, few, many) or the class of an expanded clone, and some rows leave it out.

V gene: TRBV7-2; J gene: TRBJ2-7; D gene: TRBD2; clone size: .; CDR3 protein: CASSLMPSGSEQYF; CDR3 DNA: TGTGCCAGCAGCTTAATGCCTAGCGGGAGCGAGCAGTACTTC
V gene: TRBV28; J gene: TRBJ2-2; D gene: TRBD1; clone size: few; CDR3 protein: CASSLNRDRIYSTNTGELFF; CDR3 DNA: TGTGCCAGCAGTTTAAACCGGGACAGGATATACTCTACGAACACCGGGGAGCTGTTTTTT
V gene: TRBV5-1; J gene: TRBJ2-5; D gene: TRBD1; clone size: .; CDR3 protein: CASSLGTGQRSQETQYF; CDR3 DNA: TGCGCCAGCAGCCTAGGGACAGGGCAGAGGTCTCAAGAGACCCAGTACTTC
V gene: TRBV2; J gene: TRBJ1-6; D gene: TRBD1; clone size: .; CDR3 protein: CASKRQGAYNSPLHF; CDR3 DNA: TGTGCCAGCAAGAGACAGGGTGCCTATAATTCACCCCTCCACTTT
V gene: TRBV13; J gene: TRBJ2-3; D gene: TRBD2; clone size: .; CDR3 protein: CASSSLAGITDTQYF; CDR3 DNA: TGTGCCAGCAGCTCATTAGCGGGAATCACAGATACGCAGTATTTT
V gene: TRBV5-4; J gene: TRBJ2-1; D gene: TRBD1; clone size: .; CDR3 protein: CASRVGQGASYNEQFF; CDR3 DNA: TGTGCCAGCAGGGTGGGACAGGGGGCATCCTACAATGAGCAGTTCTTC
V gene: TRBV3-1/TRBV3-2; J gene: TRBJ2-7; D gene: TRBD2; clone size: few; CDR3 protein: CASSRTSGTYEQYF; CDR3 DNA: TGTGCCAGCAGCCGGACTAGCGGGACTTACGAGCAGTACTTC
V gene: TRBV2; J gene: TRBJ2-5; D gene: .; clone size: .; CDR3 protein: CASTTGRGTILQETQYF; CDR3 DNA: TGTGCCAGCACCACAGGGCGAGGGACGATACTACAAGAGACCCAGTACTTC
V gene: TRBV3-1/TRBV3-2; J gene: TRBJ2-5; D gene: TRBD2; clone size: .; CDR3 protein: CASSLRLPRASGGGETQYF; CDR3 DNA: TGTGCCAGCAGCCTAAGGTTACCAAGGGCTAGCGGGGGGGGTGAGACCCAGTACTTC
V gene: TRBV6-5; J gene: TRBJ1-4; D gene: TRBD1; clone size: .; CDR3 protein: CASSRDRGSNEKLFF; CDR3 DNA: TGTGCCAGCAGTCGCGACAGGGGATCTAATGAAAAACTGTTTTTT
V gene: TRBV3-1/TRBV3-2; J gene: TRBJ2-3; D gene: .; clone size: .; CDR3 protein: CASSQDPGTGNPDTQYF; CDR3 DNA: TGTGCCAGCAGCCAAGATCCTGGCACAGGGAATCCAGATACGCAGTATTTT
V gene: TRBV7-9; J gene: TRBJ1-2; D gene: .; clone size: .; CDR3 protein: CASNPQDRNYGYTF; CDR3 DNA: TGTGCCAGCAACCCACAGGACAGAAACTATGGCTACACCTTC
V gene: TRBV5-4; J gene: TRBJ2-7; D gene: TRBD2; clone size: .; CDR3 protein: CASSSKRGAYEQYF; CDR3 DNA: TGTGCCAGCAGCTCCAAGCGGGGCGCCTACGAGCAGTACTTC
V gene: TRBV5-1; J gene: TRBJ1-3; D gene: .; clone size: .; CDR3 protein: CASSLATGFRTGNTIYF; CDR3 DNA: TGCGCCAGCAGCTTGGCCACAGGGTTCCGAACTGGAAACACCATATATTTT
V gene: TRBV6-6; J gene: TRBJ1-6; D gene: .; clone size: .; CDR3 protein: CASSRSGLGLVNSPLHF; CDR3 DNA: TGTGCCAGCAGTCGCTCAGGGTTGGGACTCGTAAATTCACCCCTCCACTTT
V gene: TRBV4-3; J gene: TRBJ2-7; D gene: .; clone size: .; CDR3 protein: CASSQEIGVHEQYF; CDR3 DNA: TGCGCCAGCAGCCAAGAAATCGGGGTCCACGAGCAGTACTTC
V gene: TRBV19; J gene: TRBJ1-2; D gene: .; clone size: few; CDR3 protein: CASSDPKGDYGYTF; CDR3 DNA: TGTGCCAGTAGCGATCCCAAGGGGGACTATGGCTACACCTTC
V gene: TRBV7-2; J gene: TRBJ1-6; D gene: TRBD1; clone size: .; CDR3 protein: CASSSDRGSSPLHF; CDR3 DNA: TGTGCCAGCAGCTCCGACAGGGGCAGTTCACCCCTCCACTTT
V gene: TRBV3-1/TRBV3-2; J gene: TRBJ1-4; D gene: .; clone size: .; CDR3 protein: CASSQGAVEKLFF; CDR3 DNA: TGTGCCAGCAGCCAAGGTGCAGTTGAAAAACTGTTTTTT
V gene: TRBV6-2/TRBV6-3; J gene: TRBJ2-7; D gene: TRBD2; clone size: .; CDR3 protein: CASSLPGLDYEQYF; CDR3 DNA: TGTGCCAGCAGTCTTCCGGGACTAGACTACGAGCAGTACTTC
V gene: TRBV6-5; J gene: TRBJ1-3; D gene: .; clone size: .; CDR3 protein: CASHSSGNTIYF; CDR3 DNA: TGTGCCAGCCACAGCTCTGGAAACACCATATATTTT
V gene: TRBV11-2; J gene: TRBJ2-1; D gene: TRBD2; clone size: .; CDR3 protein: CASSYFLGTSVYNEQFF; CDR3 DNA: TGTGCCAGCAGCTACTTCCTAGGGACTAGCGTCTACAATGAGCAGTTCTTC
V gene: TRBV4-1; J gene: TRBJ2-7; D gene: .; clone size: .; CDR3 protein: CASSQTYGGWDTGQLNYEQYF; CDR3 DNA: TGCGCCAGCAGCCAAACCTACGGAGGCTGGGACACAGGCCAACTGAACTACGAGCAGTACTTC
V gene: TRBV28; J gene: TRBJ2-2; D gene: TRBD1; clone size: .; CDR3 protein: CASSRQTLQGAGTGELFF; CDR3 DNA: TGTGCCAGCAGTCGTCAAACCTTACAGGGGGCAGGGACCGGGGAGCTGTTTTTT
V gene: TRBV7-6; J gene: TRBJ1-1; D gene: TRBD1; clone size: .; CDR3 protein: CASSSQDRGAEAFF; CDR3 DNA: TGTGCCAGCAGCTCGCAGGACAGGGGCGCTGAAGCTTTCTTT
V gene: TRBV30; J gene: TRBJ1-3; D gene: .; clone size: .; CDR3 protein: CAWSVLRAGNTIYF; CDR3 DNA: TGTGCCTGGAGTGTACTCAGGGCTGGAAACACCATATATTTT
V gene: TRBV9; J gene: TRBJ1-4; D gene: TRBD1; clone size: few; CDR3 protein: CASSPQGAGATNEKLFF; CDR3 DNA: TGTGCCAGCAGCCCGCAGGGGGCAGGAGCAACTAATGAAAAACTGTTTTTT
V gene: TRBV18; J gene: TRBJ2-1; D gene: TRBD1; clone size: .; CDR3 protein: CASSPGQAYNEQFF; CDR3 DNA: TGTGCCAGCTCCCCGGGACAGGCCTACAATGAGCAGTTCTTC
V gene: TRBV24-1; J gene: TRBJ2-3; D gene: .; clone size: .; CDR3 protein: CATSDYQGTGTDTQYF; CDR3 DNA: TGTGCCACCAGTGATTACCAAGGGACTGGCACAGATACGCAGTATTTT
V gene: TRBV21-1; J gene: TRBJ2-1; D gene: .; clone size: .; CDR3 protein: CASSKSGAGTGPRDNEQFF; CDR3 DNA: TGTGCCAGCAGCAAATCAGGGGCGGGGACAGGGCCGAGGGACAATGAGCAGTTCTTC
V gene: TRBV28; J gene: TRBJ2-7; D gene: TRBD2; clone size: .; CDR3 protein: CASSSPGLAGGPVEQYF; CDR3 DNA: TGTGCCAGCAGTTCGCCGGGACTAGCGGGAGGGCCGGTCGAGCAGTACTTC
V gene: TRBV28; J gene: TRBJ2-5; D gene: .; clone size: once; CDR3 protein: CASSYFGEETQYF; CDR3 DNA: TGTGCCAGCAGTTACTTCGGGGAAGAGACCCAGTACTTC
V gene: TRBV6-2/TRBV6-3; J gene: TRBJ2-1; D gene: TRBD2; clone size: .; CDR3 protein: CASTPGGATYNEQFF; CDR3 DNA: TGTGCCAGCACCCCCGGGGGGGCCACCTACAATGAGCAGTTCTTC
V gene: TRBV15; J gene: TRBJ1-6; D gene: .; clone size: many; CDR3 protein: CATSRGPGTGNSPLHF; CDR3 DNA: TGTGCCACCAGCAGAGGCCCAGGAACGGGGAATTCACCCCTCCACTTT
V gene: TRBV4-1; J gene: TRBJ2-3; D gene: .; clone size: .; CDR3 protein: CASSRSAGLTDTQYF; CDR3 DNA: TGCGCCAGCAGCCGATCGGCAGGGCTGACAGATACGCAGTATTTT
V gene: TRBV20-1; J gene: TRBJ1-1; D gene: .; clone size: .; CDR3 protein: CSAPGDTEAFF; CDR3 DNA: TGCAGTGCTCCAGGGGACACTGAAGCTTTCTTT
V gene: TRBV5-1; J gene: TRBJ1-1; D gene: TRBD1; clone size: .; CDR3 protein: CASSLGQGAVNTEAFF; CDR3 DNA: TGCGCCAGCAGCTTGGGCCAGGGGGCGGTGAACACTGAAGCTTTCTTT
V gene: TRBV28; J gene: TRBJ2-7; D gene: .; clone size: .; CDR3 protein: CASSYGVSYEQYF; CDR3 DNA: TGTGCCAGCAGTTACGGGGTATCCTACGAGCAGTACTTC
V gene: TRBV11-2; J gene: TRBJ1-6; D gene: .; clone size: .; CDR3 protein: CASSLQEVPYSPLHF; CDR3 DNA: TGTGCCAGCAGTTTACAGGAGGTTCCTTATTCACCCCTCCACTTT
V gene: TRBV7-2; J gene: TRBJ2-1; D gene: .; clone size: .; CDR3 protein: CASTPGAVYNEQFF; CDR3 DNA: TGTGCCAGCACCCCAGGGGCTGTCTACAATGAGCAGTTCTTC
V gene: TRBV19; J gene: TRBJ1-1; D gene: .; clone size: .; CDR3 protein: CASSIGQKNTEAFF; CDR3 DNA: TGTGCCAGTAGTATTGGACAGAAGAACACTGAAGCTTTCTTT
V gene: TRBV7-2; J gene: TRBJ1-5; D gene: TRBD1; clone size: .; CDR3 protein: CASSYWGDRGQPQHF; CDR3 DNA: TGTGCCAGCAGCTACTGGGGGGACAGGGGCCAGCCCCAGCATTTT
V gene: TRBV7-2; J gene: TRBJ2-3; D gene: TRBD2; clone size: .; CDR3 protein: CASSTGLAGDTQYF; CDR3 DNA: TGTGCCAGCAGCACCGGACTAGCGGGGGATACGCAGTATTTT
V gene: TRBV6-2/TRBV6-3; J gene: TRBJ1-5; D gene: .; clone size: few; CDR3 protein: CASSSTGTNNLRGNQPQHF; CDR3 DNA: TGTGCCAGCAGTTCCACCGGGACAAACAACCTGAGGGGCAATCAGCCCCAGCATTTT